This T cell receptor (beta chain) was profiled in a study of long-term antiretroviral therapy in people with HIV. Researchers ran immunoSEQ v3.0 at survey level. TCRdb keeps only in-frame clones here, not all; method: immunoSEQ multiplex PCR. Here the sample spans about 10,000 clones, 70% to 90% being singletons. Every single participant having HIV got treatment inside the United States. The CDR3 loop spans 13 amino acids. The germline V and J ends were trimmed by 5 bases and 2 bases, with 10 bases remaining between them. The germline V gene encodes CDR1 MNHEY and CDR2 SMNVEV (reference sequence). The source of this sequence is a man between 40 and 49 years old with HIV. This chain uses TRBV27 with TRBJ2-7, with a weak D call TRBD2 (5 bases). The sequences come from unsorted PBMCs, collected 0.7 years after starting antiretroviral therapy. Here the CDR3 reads CASSHSGPYEQYF. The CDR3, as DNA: TGTGCCAGCAGTCACAGCGGACCCTACGAGCAGTACTTC.